In this sample, the clone carrying this TCR beta chain turned up many times. This record belongs to a study of early T cells in non-severe SARS-CoV-2 infection. A single record per CDR3 protein comes from TCRdb applying MiXCR to the 5' RACE reads. This table holds around 78,000 distinct CDR3 sequences, about 14% found once. The CDR3 runs to 12 residues. V was clipped by 6 bases and J by 9 bases; unmatched bases: 5. Specimen: whole blood. This receptor was taken from an adult who was a healthcare worker with PCR-confirmed SARS-CoV-2 infection or an uninfected control (not recorded which). This rearrangement joins TRBV12-3 or TRBV12-4 to TRBJ2-1; 7 bases align to TRBD1. The chain's CDR3 is CASSHRGSEQFF. The CDR3 DNA reads as TGTGCCAGCAGCCACAGGGGTAGTGAGCAGTTCTTC.